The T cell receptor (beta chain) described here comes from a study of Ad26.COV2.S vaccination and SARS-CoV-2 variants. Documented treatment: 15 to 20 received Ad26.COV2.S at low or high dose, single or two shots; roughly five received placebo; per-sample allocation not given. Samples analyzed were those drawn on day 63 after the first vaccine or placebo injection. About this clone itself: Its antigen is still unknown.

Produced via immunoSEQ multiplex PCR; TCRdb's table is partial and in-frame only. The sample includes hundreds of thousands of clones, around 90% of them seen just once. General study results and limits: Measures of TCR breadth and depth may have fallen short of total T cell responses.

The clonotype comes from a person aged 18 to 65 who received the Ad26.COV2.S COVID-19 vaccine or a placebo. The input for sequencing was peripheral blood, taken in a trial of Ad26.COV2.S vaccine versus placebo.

CDR3 loop: CASSRQGHQPQHF. As DNA, the CDR3 is TGTGCCAGCAGCAGACAGGGTCATCAGCCCCAGCATTTT. V usage is TRBV12-3 or TRBV12-4 and J usage is TRBJ1-5, with 7 nucleotides matching TRBD1. V was clipped by 6 bases and J by 5 bases; unmatched bases: 4. The CDR3 is 13 residues long.